This TCR beta chain was recovered during a study of blood T cells in healthy people across ages. CDR3 size: 18 residues. Germline V lookup: CDR1 SGHTA, CDR2 FQGTGA. The use of a sample-barcoded 5' primer and a J-beta primer mix characterized a second PCR of roughly 7 to 11 cycles. TCRdb redid the calling of the 5' RACE reads with MiXCR, one entry per CDR3 protein. This repertoire shows roughly 680,000 distinct CDR3 sequences, around 21% found once; its top ten account for roughly 3.6%. Turning to this clonotype: Its antigen is still unknown.

Study outcomes and limitations: Age brought a roughly linear fall in TCR beta diversity measured per million T cells.

The chain has TRBV7-3 and TRBJ2-5; 13 nucleotides line up with TRBD2. The end of the DNA aligns better with TRBJ2-1, so the J call may be wrong. The sample comprised blood. The TCR originated in a man aged 65-85 years in good health. CDR3 nucleotide sequence: TGTGCCAGCAGCTCGACGATAGGACTAGCGGGAGTAGGAGGGGAGCAGTTCTTC. As protein: CASSSTIGLAGVGGEQFF.